This T cell receptor beta chain is from a study of T-cell reconstitution after alpha-beta-depleted transplantation in children. Study results and limitations: At around two months after transplant, the alpha-beta T cells were reportedly derived from several hundred expanded clones that came from non-depleted graft cells. Some patients owed their high day-60 TCRbeta diversity to surviving recipient T cells and thymic progenitors.

Unique molecular identifiers tagged the TCRbeta library. TCRdb redid the calling of the PCR reads with MiXCR, one entry per CDR3 protein. The sample has roughly 100,000 distinct CDR3 sequences; approximately 8% are singletons. This clonotype was counted a few times. The antigen is unknown. This CDR3 region has 13 residues. Germline CDR1 is MRHNA and CDR2 is SNTAGT. V gave up 2 bases and J gave up 8 bases, with 12 bases separating them. The sample was PBMCs, taken before TCRalphabeta/CD19-depleted stem cell transplant. This TCR came from a boy aged 2 to 10 with acute lymphoblastic leukemia, due to receive a stem cell transplant. The chain joins TRBV6-4 to TRBJ1-2, with D maybe TRBD1 (5 bases). The DNA for the CDR3 is TGTGCCAGCAGTGACCCTGACAGTTGGGGCTACACCTTC. Translation: CASSDPDSWGYTF.